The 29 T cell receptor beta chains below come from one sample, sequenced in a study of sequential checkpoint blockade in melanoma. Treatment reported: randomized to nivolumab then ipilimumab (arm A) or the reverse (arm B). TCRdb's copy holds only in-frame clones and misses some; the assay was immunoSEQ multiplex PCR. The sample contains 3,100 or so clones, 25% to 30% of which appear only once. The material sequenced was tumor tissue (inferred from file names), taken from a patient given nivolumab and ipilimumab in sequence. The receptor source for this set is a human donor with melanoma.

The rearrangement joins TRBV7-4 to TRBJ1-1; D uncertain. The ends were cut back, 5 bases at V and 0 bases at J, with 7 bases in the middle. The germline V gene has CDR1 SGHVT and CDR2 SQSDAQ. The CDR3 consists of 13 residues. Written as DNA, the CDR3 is TGTGCCAGCAGCCGGGAAGTGAACACTGAAGCTTTCTTT. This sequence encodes CASSREVNTEAFF.

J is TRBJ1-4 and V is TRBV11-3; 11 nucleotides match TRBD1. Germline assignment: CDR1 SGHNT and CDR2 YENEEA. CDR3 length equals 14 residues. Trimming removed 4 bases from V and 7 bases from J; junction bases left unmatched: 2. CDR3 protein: CASSSGTGGEKLFF. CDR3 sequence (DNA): TGTGCCAGCAGCTCAGGGACAGGGGGTGAAAAACTGTTTTTT.

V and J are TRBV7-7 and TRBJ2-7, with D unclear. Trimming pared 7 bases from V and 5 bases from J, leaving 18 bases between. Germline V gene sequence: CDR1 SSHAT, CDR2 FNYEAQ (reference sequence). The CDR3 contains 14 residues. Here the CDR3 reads CASNLPPLIHEQYF. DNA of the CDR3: TGTGCCAGCAACTTGCCCCCCTTGATACACGAGCAGTACTTC.

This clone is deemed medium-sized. The CDR3: CASSYSAEGKNIQYF. As DNA, the CDR3 is TGTGCCAGCAGTTACTCGGCCGAGGGCAAAAACATTCAGTACTTC. The V call is TRBV6-8, the J call TRBJ2-4; the D gene is possibly TRBD2 (5 bases). The CDR3 consists of 15 residues. Looked up from germline, CDR1 is MNHGY and CDR2 is SAAAGT. V shed 0 bases and J shed 3 bases, with 9 bases lying between them.

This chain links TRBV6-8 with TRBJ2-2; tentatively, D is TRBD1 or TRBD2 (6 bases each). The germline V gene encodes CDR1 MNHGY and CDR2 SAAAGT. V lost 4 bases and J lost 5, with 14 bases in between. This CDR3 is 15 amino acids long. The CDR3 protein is CASSFSGAETGELFF. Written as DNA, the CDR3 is TGTGCCAGCAGTTTCTCGGGGGCGGAAACCGGGGAGCTGTTTTTT.

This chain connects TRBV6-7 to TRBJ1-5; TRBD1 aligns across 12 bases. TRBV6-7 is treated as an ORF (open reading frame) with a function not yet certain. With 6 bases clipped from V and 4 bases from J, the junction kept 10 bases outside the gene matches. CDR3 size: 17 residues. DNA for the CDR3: TGTGCCAGCAGACCCGACGGGACAGGGGGCCGAAATCAGCCCCAGCATTTT. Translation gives CASRPDGTGGRNQPQHF.

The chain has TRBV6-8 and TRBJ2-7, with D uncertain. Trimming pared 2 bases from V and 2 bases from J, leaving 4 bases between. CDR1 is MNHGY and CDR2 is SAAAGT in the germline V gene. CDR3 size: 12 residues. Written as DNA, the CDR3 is TGTGCCAGCAGTTACCGAGCCTACGAGCAGTACTTC. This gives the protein CASSYRAYEQYF.

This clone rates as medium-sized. CDR3 in DNA: TGTGCCAGCAGCTTTTCCGACAGGGGATACACTGAAGCTTTCTTT. Translated, it gives CASSFSDRGYTEAFF. This chain links TRBV11-3 with TRBJ1-1; 8 bases map to TRBD1. The CDR3 length is 15 residues. In germline, CDR1 is SGHNT, CDR2 YENEEA. V shed 3 bases, J shed 3 bases, and the junction held 6 bases outside the gene matches.

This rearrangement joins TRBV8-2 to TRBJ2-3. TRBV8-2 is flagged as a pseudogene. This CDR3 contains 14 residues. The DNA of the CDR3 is TGTGCCAGCAGTTTATGGGGGAGTGGAGATACGCAGTATTTT. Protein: CASSLWGSGDTQYF.

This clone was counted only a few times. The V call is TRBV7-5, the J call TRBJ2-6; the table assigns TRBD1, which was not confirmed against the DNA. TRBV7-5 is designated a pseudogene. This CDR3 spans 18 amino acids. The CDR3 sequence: CASISTESLGSGANVLTF. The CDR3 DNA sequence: TGTGCCAGCATCTCGACAGAGTCCCTCGGCTCTGGGGCCAACGTCCTGACTTTC.

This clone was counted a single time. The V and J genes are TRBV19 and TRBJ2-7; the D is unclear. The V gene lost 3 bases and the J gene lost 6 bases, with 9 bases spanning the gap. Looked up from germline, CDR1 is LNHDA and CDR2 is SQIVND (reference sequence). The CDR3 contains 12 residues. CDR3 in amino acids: CASSIVETEQYF. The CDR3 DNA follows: TGTGCCAGTAGTATCGTAGAAACCGAGCAGTACTTC.

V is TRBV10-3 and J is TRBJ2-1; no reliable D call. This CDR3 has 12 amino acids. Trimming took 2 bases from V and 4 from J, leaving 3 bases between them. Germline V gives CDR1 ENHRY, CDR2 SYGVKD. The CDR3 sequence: CAISEGYNEQFF. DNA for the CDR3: TGTGCCATCAGTGAGGGGTACAATGAGCAGTTCTTC.

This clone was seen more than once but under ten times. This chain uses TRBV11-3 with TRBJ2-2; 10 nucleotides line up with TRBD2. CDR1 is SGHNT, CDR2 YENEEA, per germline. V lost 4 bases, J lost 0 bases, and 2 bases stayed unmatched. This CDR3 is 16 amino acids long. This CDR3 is CASSSGLAANTGELFF. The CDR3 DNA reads TGTGCCAGCAGCTCAGGACTAGCGGCGAACACCGGGGAGCTGTTTTTT. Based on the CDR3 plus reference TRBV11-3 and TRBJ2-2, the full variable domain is EAGVVQSPRYKIIEKKQPVAFWCNPISGHNTLYWYLQNLGQGPELLIRYENEEAVDDSQLPKDRFSAERLKGVDSTLKIQPAELGDSAVYLCASSSGLAANTGELFFGEGSRLTVL.

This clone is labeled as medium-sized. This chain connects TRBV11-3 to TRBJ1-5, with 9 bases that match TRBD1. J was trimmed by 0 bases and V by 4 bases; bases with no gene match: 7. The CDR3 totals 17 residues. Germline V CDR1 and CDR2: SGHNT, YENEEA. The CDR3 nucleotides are TGTGCCAGCAGCTCCGGACAGGGGCTCTATAGCAATCAGCCCCAGCATTTT. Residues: CASSSGQGLYSNQPQHF.

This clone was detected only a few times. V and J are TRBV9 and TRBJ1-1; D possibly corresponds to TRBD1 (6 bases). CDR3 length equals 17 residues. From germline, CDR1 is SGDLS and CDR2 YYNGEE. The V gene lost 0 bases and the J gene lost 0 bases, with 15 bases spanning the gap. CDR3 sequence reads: CASSVARGLELNTEAFF. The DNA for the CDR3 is TGTGCCAGCAGCGTAGCCAGGGGACTCGAATTGAACACTGAAGCTTTCTTT.

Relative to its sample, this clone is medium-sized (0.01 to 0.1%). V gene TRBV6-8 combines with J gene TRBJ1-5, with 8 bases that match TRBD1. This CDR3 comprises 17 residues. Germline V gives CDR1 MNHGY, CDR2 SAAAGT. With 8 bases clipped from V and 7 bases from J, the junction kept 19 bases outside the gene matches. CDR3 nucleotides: TGTGCCAGCGCCCGGTCTAGGACAGGGAGGGTCGGGCAGCCCCAGCATTTT. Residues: CASARSRTGRVGQPQHF.

The CDR3 DNA reads as TGTGCCAGCAGCGTAAGGGGGGCGGGATCCGAGCAGTACTTC. Its translation: CASSVRGAGSEQYF. The chain joins TRBV9 to TRBJ2-7, with D perhaps assigned TRBD1 or TRBD2 (6 bases each). V shed 1 base and J shed 6 bases, with 14 bases lying between them. Germline CDR1 SGDLS, CDR2 YYNGEE. The CDR3 has 14 residues.

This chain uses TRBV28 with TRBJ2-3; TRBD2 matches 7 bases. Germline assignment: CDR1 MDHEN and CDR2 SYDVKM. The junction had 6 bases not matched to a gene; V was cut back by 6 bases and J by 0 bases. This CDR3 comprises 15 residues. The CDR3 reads CASSRGEVSTDTQYF. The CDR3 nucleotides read TGTGCCAGCAGCCGGGGGGAGGTTAGCACAGATACGCAGTATTTT. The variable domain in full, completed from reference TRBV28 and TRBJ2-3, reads DVKVTQSSRYLVKRTGEKVFLECVQDMDHENMFWYRQDPGLGLRLIYFSYDVKMKEKGDIPEGYSVSREKKERFSLILESASTNQTSMYLCASSRGEVSTDTQYFGPGTRLTVL.

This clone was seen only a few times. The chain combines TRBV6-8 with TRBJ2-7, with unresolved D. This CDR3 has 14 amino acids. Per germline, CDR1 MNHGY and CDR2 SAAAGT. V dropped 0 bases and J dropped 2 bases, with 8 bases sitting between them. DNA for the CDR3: TGTGCCAGCAGTTACTCGGCCGGAGCCTACGAGCAGTACTTC. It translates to CASSYSAGAYEQYF.

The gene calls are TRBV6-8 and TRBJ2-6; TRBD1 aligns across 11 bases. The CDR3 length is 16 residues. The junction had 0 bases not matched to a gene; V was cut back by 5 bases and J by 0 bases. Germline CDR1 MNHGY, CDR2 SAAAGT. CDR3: CASSGTGGSGANVLTF. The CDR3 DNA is TGTGCCAGCAGTGGGACAGGGGGCTCTGGGGCCAACGTCCTGACTTTC.

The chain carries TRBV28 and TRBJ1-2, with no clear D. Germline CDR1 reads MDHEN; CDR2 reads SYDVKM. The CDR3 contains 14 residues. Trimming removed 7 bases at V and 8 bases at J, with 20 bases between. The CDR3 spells CASIVPGEAQGYTF. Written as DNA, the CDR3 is TGTGCCAGCATTGTTCCCGGGGAAGCTCAAGGCTACACCTTC.

CDR3 sequence (DNA): TGTGCCAGTAGTACCGGCCTATTCTTATCCTACAATGAGCAGTTCTTC. It is translated as CASSTGLFLSYNEQFF. The gene calls are TRBV19 and TRBJ2-1; D gene unclear. Per germline, CDR1 LNHDA and CDR2 SQIVND (reference sequence). The CDR3 covers 16 residues. The V end was cut by 4 bases, the J end by 1 base, with 14 bases between.

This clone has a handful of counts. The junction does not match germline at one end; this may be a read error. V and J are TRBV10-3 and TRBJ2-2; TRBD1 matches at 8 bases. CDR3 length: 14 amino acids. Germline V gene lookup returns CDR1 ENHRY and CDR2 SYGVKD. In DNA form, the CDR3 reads TGTGCCAGCAGTGAGTCAGGGGGCCGGGGGGAGCTGTTTTTT. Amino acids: CASSESGGRGELFF.

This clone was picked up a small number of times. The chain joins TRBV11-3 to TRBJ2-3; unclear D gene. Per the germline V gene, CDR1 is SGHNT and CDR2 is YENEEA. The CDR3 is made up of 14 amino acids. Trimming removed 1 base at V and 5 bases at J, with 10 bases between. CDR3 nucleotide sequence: TGTGCCAGCAGCTTAGGAGTTCTTAAAGATACGCAGTATTTT. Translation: CASSLGVLKDTQYF.

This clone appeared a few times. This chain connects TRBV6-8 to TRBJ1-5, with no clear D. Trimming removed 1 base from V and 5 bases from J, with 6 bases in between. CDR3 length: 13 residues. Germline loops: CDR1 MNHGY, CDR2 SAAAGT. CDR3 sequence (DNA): TGTGCCAGCAGTTACTTCCGACATCAGCCCCAGCATTTT. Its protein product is CASSYFRHQPQHF.

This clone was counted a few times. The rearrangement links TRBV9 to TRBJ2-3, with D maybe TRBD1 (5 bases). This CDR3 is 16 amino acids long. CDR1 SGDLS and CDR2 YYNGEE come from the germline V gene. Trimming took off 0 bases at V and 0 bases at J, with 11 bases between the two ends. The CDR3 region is CASSVGGSTSTDTQYF. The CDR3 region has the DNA TGTGCCAGCAGCGTAGGGGGCAGCACTAGCACAGATACGCAGTATTTT. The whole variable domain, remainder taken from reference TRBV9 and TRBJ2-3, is DSGVTQTPKHLITATGQRVTLRCSPRSGDLSVYWYQQSLDQGLQFLIQYYNGEERAKGNILERFSAQQFPDLHSELNLSSLELGDSALYFCASSVGGSTSTDTQYFGPGTRLTVL.

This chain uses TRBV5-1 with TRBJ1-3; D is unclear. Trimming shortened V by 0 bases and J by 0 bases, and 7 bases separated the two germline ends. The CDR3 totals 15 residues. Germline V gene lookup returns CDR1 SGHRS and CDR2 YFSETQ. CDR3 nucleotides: TGCGCCAGCAGCTTGGGGGAGCTCTCTGGAAACACCATATATTTT. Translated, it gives CASSLGELSGNTIYF.

The CDR3 spells CASSLFVGDYEQYF. The CDR3 coding sequence is TGTGCCAGCAGTTTATTTGTTGGAGACTACGAGCAGTACTTC. V usage is TRBV28 and J usage is TRBJ2-7; no clear D. CDR1 is MDHEN and CDR2 is SYDVKM in the germline V gene. The CDR3 runs to 14 residues. With 1 base removed from V and 3 bases from J, the gap between germline ends came to 10 bases.

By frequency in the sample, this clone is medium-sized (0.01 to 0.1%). Written as DNA, the CDR3 is TGTGCCAGCAGCTTAGATTTTAAGGGGGCGGTCGGCTACACCTTC. It translates to CASSLDFKGAVGYTF. This rearrangement joins TRBV11-3 to TRBJ1-2; 7 nucleotides align to TRBD1. Germline V gene sequence: CDR1 SGHNT, CDR2 YENEEA. The CDR3 sequence is 15 residues long. V dropped 0 bases and J dropped 8; count of bases not matched to a gene: 9.